This T cell receptor beta chain was obtained from a study of Ad26.COV2.S vaccination and SARS-CoV-2 variants. Study details: Donor had been placed in the Ad26.COV2.S arm of the COV1001 trial.

There are 14 residues in the CDR3. Trimming took 6 bases from V and 3 from J, leaving 15 bases between them. Germline lookup yields CDR1 MNHNY and CDR2 SVGAGI (reference sequence). Only in-frame clones appear in the TCRdb table, and some are missing; sequencing was by immunoSEQ multiplex PCR. The sample yields 300,000 to 400,000 clones, under 90% seen once. Sample treatment: around 19 received Ad26.COV2.S at low or high dose, single or two shots; roughly five received placebo; per-sample allocation not given. Sampling occurred on day 63 after the first vaccine or placebo injection. This receptor was obtained from a person aged 18-60 years who received the Ad26.COV2.S COVID-19 vaccine or a placebo. This specimen consisted of peripheral blood, obtained in a trial of Ad26.COV2.S vaccine versus placebo. The V and J genes are TRBV6-6 and TRBJ2-7; D remains unclear. The CDR3 sequence: CASRSAENYYEQYF. The CDR3 bases are TGTGCCAGCAGAAGTGCAGAAAACTACTACGAGCAGTACTTC.